The entry that follows covers one T cell receptor (beta chain) sequence. Which antigen it targets is not known. Per-nucleotide qualities are absent, and no much larger clonotype sits a single base away. The data originate from a study of shared clonotypes between healthy human individuals (TCRdb year 2020). About the investigation overall: Two women and a few men aged 18 to 49 years were included in the cohort. Libraries were prepared and TCR repertoires were sequenced by different laboratories using diverse techniques, in order to increase sequencing depth and limit assay-specific biases. Per donor, leukapheresis produced somewhere between about 0.94 and 9 billion PBMCs. For each donor, CD4 naive and CD4 memory were each run on three plates, CD8 naive on two plates, and CD8 memory on one plate. Blood TCR repertoires of about five healthy adults were deeply sequenced to estimate repertoire size and the extent of clonotype sharing between individuals.

What the study reported, not specific to this receptor: Estimated clonotype richness was generally larger for naive than for memory subsets. Sampling was limited to blood, and TCR repertoires in tissue likely differ from TCR repertoires in blood. Compared with non-shared clonotypes, clonotypes shared by all four sorted-subset donors had higher generation probabilities. Sharing across a handful of donors was observed for roughly 5% of naive CD4, under 4% of naive CD8, 2% to 2.5% of memory CD4, and roughly 0.4% of memory CD8 clonotypes. The small number of donors limited the genetic and exposure-history diversity represented. Pairwise subsampling indicated that sequencing depth was expected to affect the degree of clonotype sharing among donors. Rarefaction of sorted-subset datasets indicated incomplete sequencing despite the large sequencing depth.

The donors were healthy, HIV-negative adults with no recently reported acute infections or vaccinations. All donors were Caucasian adults living in Nashville, Tennessee, USA. CD4+ T cells were enriched through magnetic negative selection, after which naive cells were positively selected on CD45RA and the remaining negative fraction served as the memory subset. After blood collection by leukapheresis, PBMCs were isolated using Ficoll-Histopaque density gradient centrifugation and then cryopreserved in the vapor phase of liquid nitrogen. Analytical flow cytometry was used to check the purity and quantity of each magnetically sorted T cell population. Genomic DNA was isolated from every sorted fraction and measured by UV absorbance on a Nanodrop 2000c. Using the deep immunoSEQ assay, TCR CDR3 regions were amplified from genomic DNA by multiplex PCR. Extracted genomic DNA from each cell subset was distributed evenly across all wells of several immunoSEQ 96-well plates, and each plate was treated as a replicate. For sorted subsets, 200 to 250 ng genomic DNA, equal to tens of thousands of T cell genomes, was loaded into each replicate PCR. The purified libraries were quantified using a Qubit 3.0 fluorometer, sized with a Bioanalyzer 2100, and then quantified again using the KAPA Library Quantification kit. Each immunoSEQ 96-well plate was sequenced on its own single-read 150-cycle Illumina NextSeq 550 flow cell. From the authors' description of their analysis: The immunoSEQ output contained only junctional sequences without quality scores, so filtering could not match that applied to full-length reads. Sequences were annotated with PyIR, a Python wrapper for IgBLAST v1.9, and V/J genes and CDR3 were assigned using IMGT germline references. Any read was removed if the V/J assignment was weak (E-value above 1e-6), the CDR3 was missing, or the read contained stop codons, out-of-frame junctions, or ambiguous translated residues. V3J clonotypes were defined as sequences sharing an identical inferred V gene, J gene, and CDR3 amino acid sequence. To compute the percentage overlap between repertoires, the number of shared unique clonotypes was divided by the size of the smaller repertoire. Repertoire richness was assessed with RTK rarefaction, the Chao1 estimator, and Recon v2.1 estimates of unobserved clonotypes. Generation probabilities for all TCRbeta clonotypes obtained by the gDNA method from a handful of donors were computed using OLGA. TCRdb provides this immuneACCESS table in a form limited to in-frame rearrangements. Some clones are lacking; in checked studies, under half of them reflect an unresolved V gene, and why the rest are absent is not known. V and J calls and clone size follow that table, whereas D and trimming were derived from the DNA. The sample has some 2,400,000 clones on record, roughly 95% of them singletons. The biggest ten clones account for approximately 0.13% of the sample.

Here V drops 0 bases and J drops 8 bases, and the junction holds 5 bases not matched to any gene. From the cysteine through the phenylalanine, the CDR3 covers 15 amino acids. The DNA shown is the 45-base CDR3, in frame from base 1. From a lookup of the germline V gene, CDR1 and CDR2 are MNHEY and SVGAGI. The sequence was collected from a man aged 18 to 29 in good health. The receptor chain draws on TRBV6-5 and TRBJ2-1; 9 middle bases align to TRBD2. Sequenced input: naive CD4+ T cells sorted from blood. The label giving this sample's cell subset or site can be read as: CD45RA+ positively selected. The CDR3 protein: CASSYSGTSTDEQFF. The DNA is TGTGCCAGCAGTTACTCCGGGACTAGCACCGATGAGCAGTTCTTC.